This TCR beta chain was sequenced in a study of shared clonotypes between healthy human individuals. This clone was recorded only once. The CDR3 has 15 residues. Trimming removed 3 bases at V and 10 bases at J, with 18 bases between. Per germline, CDR1 SGHAT and CDR2 FQNNGV. Profiling relied on immunoSEQ multiplex PCR, and the TCRdb table lists in-frame clones only, not all of them. The data hold about 2,100,000 clones, with just over 90% observed a single time. CD45RO-negative, CCR7-positively selected cells formed the naive CD8 fraction, excluding terminally differentiated effector memory CD45RA+ cells.

The sequence derives from a man younger than 35 in good health. Some clones in this sample may be carry-over from other donors' samples. Material: naive CD8+ T cells from PBMCs. The chain is built from TRBV11-2 and TRBJ1-4, with D unresolved. The CDR3 loop is CASSLNWGSAGKLFF. The CDR3 nucleotides read TGTGCCAGCAGCTTGAATTGGGGTTCGGCCGGAAAACTGTTTTTT. The full variable domain, in which reference TRBV11-2 and TRBJ1-4 provide the parts outside the CDR3, is EAGVAQSPRYKIIEKRQSVAFWCNPISGHATLYWYQQILGQGPKLLIQFQNNGVVDDSQLPKDRFSAERLKGVDSTLKIQPAKLEDSAVYLCASSLNWGSAGKLFFGSGTQLSVL.